Sequencing of this T cell receptor beta chain was carried out in a study of early T cells in non-severe SARS-CoV-2 infection. Study overall: It was bulk RNA from unsorted whole blood that was sequenced, and the chains were unpaired.

The table lists this clonotype with a few counts. No antigen is known for it. The V end was cut by 5 bases, the J end by 9 bases, with 14 bases between. The germline gives CDR1 LNHDA, CDR2 SQIVND (reference sequence). The CDR3 is made up of 14 amino acids. Individually, cDNA molecules had unique molecular identifiers attached to them. TCRdb itself ran the 5' RACE reads through MiXCR, one entry per CDR3 protein. Here the sample spans just over 95,000 distinct CDR3 sequences, approximately 10% being singletons. Findings and limits, study-wide: VDJdb matching, biased toward anti-spike CD8 responses, missed private and CD4 specificities.

The chain employs TRBV19 and TRBJ1-6; weak D call: TRBD1 (5 bases). The sequence came from an adult who was a healthcare worker with PCR-confirmed SARS-CoV-2 infection or an uninfected control (not recorded which). Sequences were derived from whole blood, sampled at baseline. The CDR3 region is CASSPGTLVSPLHF. As DNA, the CDR3 is TGTGCCAGTAGTCCCGGGACCCTAGTTTCACCCCTCCACTTT.